The rows below give T cell receptor beta chains drawn from one sample of a study of blood T cell repertoires in COVID-19. TCRdb keeps only in-frame clones here, not all; method: immunoSEQ multiplex PCR. Of roughly 250,000 clones detected, approximately 85% appear once; the ten largest clones hold 3.5% to 5.5%. Sequencing input: PBMCs or T cells enriched from blood (not recorded which). The receptor set was obtained from a woman aged 30 to 39 who had recovered from COVID-19. The CDR3 runs from the conserved cysteine through the conserved F or W. A D gene is named only where the DNA matches it firmly. The size of a clone is reported for some rows only, either as once, few or many, or as a class for expanded clones.

v_call	d_call	clone_size	j_call	cdr3_nt	cdr3_aa
TRBV28	TRBD1	NA	TRBJ1-5	TGTGCCAGCAGTTTTATTGACAGGGGCCGGCGGCAGCCCCAGCATTTT	CASSFIDRGRRQPQHF
TRBV3-1/TRBV3-2	TRBD2	NA	TRBJ2-5	TGTGCCAGCAGCCAAGTAACGCTAGCGGGAGGGCAAGAGACCCAGTACTTC	CASSQVTLAGGQETQYF
TRBV5-1	NA	once	TRBJ1-4	TGCGCCAGCAGCCAATTAAAAGCCCCTAATGAAAAACTGTTTTTT	CASSQLKAPNEKLFF
TRBV9	NA	NA	TRBJ2-3	TGTGCCAGCAGCGTGAGAGGGCCCGCGGGGATTGGGGGCACAGATACGCAGTATTTT	CASSVRGPAGIGGTDTQYF
TRBV7-9	NA	NA	TRBJ2-7	TGTGCCAGCAGCTTAGACGTCTACAGGGACCCCAGCTCCTACGAGCAGTACTTC	CASSLDVYRDPSSYEQYF
TRBV19	TRBD1	NA	TRBJ2-7	TGTGCCAGTAGTGGCCCGCAGACAGGGACCCGGGAGCAGTACTTC	CASSGPQTGTREQYF
TRBV20-1	NA	NA	TRBJ2-5	TGCAGTGCTAGACGCGAGGAGACCCAGTACTTC	CSARREETQYF
TRBV9	TRBD2	NA	TRBJ2-1	TGTGCCAGCAGCGTAGAATTGAGCGGGGGGGCCCCGAGCTCCTACAATGAGCAGTTCTTC	CASSVELSGGAPSSYNEQFF
TRBV21-1	NA	NA	TRBJ2-1	TGTGCCAGCAGCGCTCGTTGGACTAGCGGGGCCCTAAGCTCCTACAATGAGCAGTTCTTC	CASSARWTSGALSSYNEQFF
TRBV2	NA	NA	TRBJ1-3	TGTGCCAGCAGTGATTTGGGGCACGGGAGCTCTGGAAACACCATATATTTT	CASSDLGHGSSGNTIYF
TRBV18	TRBD1	NA	TRBJ1-1	TGTGCCAGCTCACCGCAGGGGGTGATCACTGAAGCTTTCTTT	CASSPQGVITEAFF
TRBV9	NA	NA	TRBJ2-1	TGTGCCAGCAGCGTCCGCGGGGGCCCATACAATGAGCAGTTCTTC	CASSVRGGPYNEQFF
TRBV7-2	TRBD1	NA	TRBJ1-1	TGTGCCAGCAGCTTAGGGACAGGCCCGAACACTGAAGCTTTCTTT	CASSLGTGPNTEAFF
TRBV27	NA	NA	TRBJ1-1	TGTGCCAGCAGTTTAACTCGACAGCCGAACACTGAAGCTTTCTTT	CASSLTRQPNTEAFF
TRBV18	NA	NA	TRBJ1-1	TGTGCCAGCTCACCCCAGGGCGTCCGTGGCACTGAAGCTTTCTTT	CASSPQGVRGTEAFF
TRBV27	TRBD2	NA	TRBJ2-2	TGTGCCAGCAGTTCACTCGACCTATTAGCGGGGGTAAACACCGGGGAGCTGTTTTTT	CASSSLDLLAGVNTGELFF
TRBV6-5	NA	NA	TRBJ2-7	TGTGCCAGCAGTTACGGTCGTCGGGTCGGGAACTACGAGCAGTACTTC	CASSYGRRVGNYEQYF
TRBV10-3	NA	NA	TRBJ2-2	TGTGCCATCAGGCCGGGACAAAGCACCGGGGAGCTGTTTTTT	CAIRPGQSTGELFF
TRBV28	NA	NA	TRBJ1-1	TGTGCCAGCAGTTTGGATACACCCAGGGGCACTGAAGCTTTCTTT	CASSLDTPRGTEAFF
TRBV27	TRBD1	NA	TRBJ1-2	TGTGCCAGCAGTTTATACCGCACCGGGACAGGGGATGGCTACACCTTC	CASSLYRTGTGDGYTF
TRBV5-1	TRBD1	NA	TRBJ1-4	TGCGCCAGCAGCTTGGACAGGGGGCCAAGAGAAAAACTGTTTTTT	CASSLDRGPREKLFF
TRBV27	TRBD2	NA	TRBJ2-7	TGTGCCAGCAGTTCTAGATCCTCTAGCGGGAGGTACGAGCAGTACTTC	CASSSRSSSGRYEQYF
TRBV10-3	NA	NA	TRBJ1-5	TGTGCCACCACAGGGAACTATAGCAATCAGCCCCAGCATTTT	CATTGNYSNQPQHF
TRBV6-5	NA	NA	TRBJ2-7	TGTGCCAGCAGACGGACTAGGGACATCTACGAGCAGTACTTC	CASRRTRDIYEQYF
TRBV27	NA	NA	TRBJ2-7	TGTGCCAGCCTCAGAAGCTGGAATAGCGGCGTCTACGAGCAGTACTTC	CASLRSWNSGVYEQYF